This entry is about one T cell receptor (beta chain). Its antigen is currently not known. Base qualities are not at hand, and no much larger clone is one base apart. V is cut by 6 bases and J by 4 bases, and the space between the germline ends is 15 bases. The CDR3 runs 13 residues from the cysteine to the phenylalanine. The sequence is cut down to CDR3 DNA, 39 bases in frame from base 1. CDR1 GTSNPN and CDR2 SVGIG are derived from the germline V gene (reference sequence). The source of the sample is a study of Ad26.COV2.S vaccination and SARS-CoV-2 variants listed by TCRdb under 2021. Broadly, across the study: Donors in the vaccine arm were drawn from COV1001, a multicentre, randomized, double-blind, placebo-controlled phase I-IIa trial testing Ad26.COV2.S in healthy adults. The TCR-sequenced set comprised around 30 samples: some 20 Ad26.COV2.S vaccine recipients, 5 placebo recipients and 8 SARS-CoV-2 convalescent individuals. TCRbeta repertoire sequencing was used to assess the specificity and breadth of SARS-CoV-2-reactive T cell receptors after Ad26.COV2.S vaccination. Investigators did not know the trial group allocation while performing experiments and assessing outcomes. Participants in the trial were split at random into five groups of five each, receiving low-dose or high-dose Ad26.COV2.S once or twice, or else placebo on both occasions. Ad26.COV2.S was administered intramuscularly at a dose of 5x10^10 or 1x10^11 viral particles, either as one shot or as two shots given 56 days apart.

The treatment or condition label, read with the paper, signifies: about 20 received Ad26.COV2.S at low or high dose, single or two shots; 5 received placebo; per-sample allocation not given. For vaccine and placebo recipients, repertoires were sequenced using samples collected on day 63 after the first injection. Cohort 1b enrolled 25 to 30 adults aged 18-55 years at a single site in Boston, USA, between 29 July and 7 August 2020. Ad26.COV2.S was a replication-incompetent adenovirus type 26 vector that expressed a prefusion-stabilized SARS-CoV-2 spike protein derived from the original Wuhan strain. The immunoSEQ Assay was used to sequence TCRbeta CDR3 regions. After extraction, genomic DNA underwent amplification by bias-controlled multiplex PCR, followed by high-throughput sequencing. As for the authors' bioinformatics: Collapsing and filtering of sequences were performed to quantify the absolute abundance of each unique TCRbeta CDR3 region. Usable DNA was measured by amplifying reference genes present in all nucleated cells, and TCRbeta template counts were normalized to that usable DNA to estimate T cell fraction. Repertoire TCRs were annotated as SARS-CoV-2-specific by exact matching of V gene, CDR3 amino acid sequence and J gene to a known reactive TCR set. MIRA supplied the reference SARS-CoV-2 TCR set, which was filtered for enrichment in COVID-19-positive ImmuneCODE repertoires so that public or cross-reactive TCRs were removed. Based on the MIRA antigens, annotated TCRs were further analysed at the level of specific ORF or position within ORF. Breadth was defined as annotated unique rearrangements over total unique productive rearrangements; depth was the summed frequency of those rearrangements. Group comparisons of TCR breadth used two-sided Wilcoxon rank-sum tests. The clones in this table, taken by TCRdb from immuneACCESS, are in-frame only. Not every clone is retained; where verified, under half of the shortfall comes from an unresolved V gene, and the cause of the rest is unknown. That table supplies the V and J calls and clone size; D and trimming were determined from the DNA. Recorded for this sample are about 400,000 clones; approximately 91% of them occurred a single time. The ten largest clones represent approximately 1.9% of the sample.

On the study overall, not on this receptor specifically: Higher spike-specific TCR breadth was observed in Ad26.COV2.S recipients than in placebo recipients (P = 0.0014). Vaccine and placebo recipients had similar non-spike TCR breadth, a finding consistent with the vaccine containing only spike. The study lacked the statistical power to compare responses across vaccine doses or regimens. It was noted by the authors that total T cell responses may have been underestimated by the TCR breadth and depth analyses. After vaccination, substantial breadth of spike-specific CD8+ and CD4+ T cell responses was reported.

The sample consisted of peripheral blood, taken in a trial of Ad26.COV2.S vaccine versus placebo. The source is a person aged 18-60 years who received the Ad26.COV2.S COVID-19 vaccine or a placebo. The rearranged chain carries TRBV30 and TRBJ1-2; TRBD1 is a possible D gene, resting on 6 matching bases. The CDR3 region has the sequence CACSGDGRYGYTF. The sequenced DNA: TGTGCCTGCTCAGGGGACGGCCGCTATGGCTACACCTTC.